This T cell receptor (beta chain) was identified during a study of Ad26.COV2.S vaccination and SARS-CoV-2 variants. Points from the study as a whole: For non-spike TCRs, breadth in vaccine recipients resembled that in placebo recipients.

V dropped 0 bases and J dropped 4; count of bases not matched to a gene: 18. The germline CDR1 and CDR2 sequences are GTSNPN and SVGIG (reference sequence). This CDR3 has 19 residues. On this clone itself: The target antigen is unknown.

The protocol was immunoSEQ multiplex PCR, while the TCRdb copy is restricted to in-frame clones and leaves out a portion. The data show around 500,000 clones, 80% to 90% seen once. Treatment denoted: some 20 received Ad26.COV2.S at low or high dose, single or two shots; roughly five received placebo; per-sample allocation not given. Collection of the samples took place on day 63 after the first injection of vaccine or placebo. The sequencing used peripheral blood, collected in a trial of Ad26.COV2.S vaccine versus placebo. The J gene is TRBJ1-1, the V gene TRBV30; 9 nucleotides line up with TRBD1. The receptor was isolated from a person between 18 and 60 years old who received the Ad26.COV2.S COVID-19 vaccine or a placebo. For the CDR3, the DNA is TGTGCCTGGAGTGTACCACTCCGCAAGGACAGGGGTTCTCGCACTGAAGCTTTCTTT. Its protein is CAWSVPLRKDRGSRTEAFF.